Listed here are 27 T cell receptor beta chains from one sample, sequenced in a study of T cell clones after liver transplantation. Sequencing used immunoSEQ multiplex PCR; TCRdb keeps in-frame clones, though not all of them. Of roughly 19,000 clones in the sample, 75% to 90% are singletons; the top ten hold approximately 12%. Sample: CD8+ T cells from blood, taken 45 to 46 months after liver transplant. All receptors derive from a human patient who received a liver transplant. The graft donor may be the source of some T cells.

CDR3: CASSHQRGEQYF. In DNA, the CDR3 is TGCGCCAGCAGCCACCAACGCGGCGAGCAGTACTTC. The genes are TRBV4-3 and TRBJ2-7; D is ambiguous. This CDR3 contains 12 residues. V was shortened by 3 bases and J by 6 bases, with 9 bases between the two germline ends. Germline CDR1 LGHNA, CDR2 YSLEER.

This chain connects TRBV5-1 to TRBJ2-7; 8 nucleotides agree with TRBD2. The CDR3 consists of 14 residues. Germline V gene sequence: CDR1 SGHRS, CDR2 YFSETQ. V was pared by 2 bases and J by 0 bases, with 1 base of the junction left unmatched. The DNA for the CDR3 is TGCGCCAGCAGCTTACTAGCGGCCTCCTACGAGCAGTACTTC. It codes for CASSLLAASYEQYF. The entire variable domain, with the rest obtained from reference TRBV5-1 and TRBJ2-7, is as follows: KAGVTQTPRYLIKTRGQQVTLSCSPISGHRSVSWYQQTPGQGLQFLFEYFSETQRNKGNFPGRFSGRQFSNSRSEMNVSTLELGDSALYLCASSLLAASYEQYFGPGTRLTVT.

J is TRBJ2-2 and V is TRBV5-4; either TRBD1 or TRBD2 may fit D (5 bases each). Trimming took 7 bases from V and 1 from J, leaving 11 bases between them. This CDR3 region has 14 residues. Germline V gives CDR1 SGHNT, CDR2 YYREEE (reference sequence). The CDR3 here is CASGTMLNTGELFF. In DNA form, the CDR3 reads TGTGCCAGCGGGACGATGTTGAACACCGGGGAGCTGTTTTTT.

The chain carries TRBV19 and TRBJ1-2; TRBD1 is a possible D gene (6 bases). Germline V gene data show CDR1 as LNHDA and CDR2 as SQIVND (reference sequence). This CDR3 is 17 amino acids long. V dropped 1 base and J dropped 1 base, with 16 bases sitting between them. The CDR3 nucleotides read TGTGCCAGTAGTATAGTGGGGGCCCTTGTCTTTAACTATGGCTACACCTTC. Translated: CASSIVGALVFNYGYTF. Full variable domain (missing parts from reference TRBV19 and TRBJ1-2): DGGITQSPKYLFRKEGQNVTLSCEQNLNHDAMYWYRQDPGQGLRLIYYSQIVNDFQKGDIAEGYSVSREKKESFPLTVTSAQKNPTAFYLCASSIVGALVFNYGYTFGSGTRLTVV.

The CDR3 spells CASSLGLSGTYNEQFF. In nucleotides, the CDR3 is TGCGCCAGCAGCTTGGGCCTCAGCGGGACATACAATGAGCAGTTCTTC. The chain joins TRBV5-1 to TRBJ2-1; possibly TRBD2 for D (7 bases). This CDR3 spans 16 amino acids. V gave up 0 bases and J gave up 4 bases, with 14 bases separating them. In germline, CDR1 is SGHRS, CDR2 YFSETQ.

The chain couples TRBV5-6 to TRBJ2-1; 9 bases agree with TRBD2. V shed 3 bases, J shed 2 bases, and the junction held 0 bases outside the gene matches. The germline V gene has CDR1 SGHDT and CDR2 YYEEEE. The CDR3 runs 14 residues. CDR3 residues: CASSWTSAYNEQFF. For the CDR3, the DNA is TGTGCCAGCAGCTGGACTAGCGCCTACAATGAGCAGTTCTTC.

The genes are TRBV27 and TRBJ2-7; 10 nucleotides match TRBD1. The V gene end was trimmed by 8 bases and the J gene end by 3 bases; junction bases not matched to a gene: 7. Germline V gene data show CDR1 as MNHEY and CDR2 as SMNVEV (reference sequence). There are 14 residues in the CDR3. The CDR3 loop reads CASGTGTGVYEQYF. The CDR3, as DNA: TGTGCCAGCGGTACCGGGACAGGGGTCTACGAGCAGTACTTC.

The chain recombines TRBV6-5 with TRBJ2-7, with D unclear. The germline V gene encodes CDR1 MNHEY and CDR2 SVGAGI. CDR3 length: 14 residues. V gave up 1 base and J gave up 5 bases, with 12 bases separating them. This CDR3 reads CASSYLESPHEQYF. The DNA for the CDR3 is TGTGCCAGCAGTTACTTAGAATCCCCCCACGAGCAGTACTTC.

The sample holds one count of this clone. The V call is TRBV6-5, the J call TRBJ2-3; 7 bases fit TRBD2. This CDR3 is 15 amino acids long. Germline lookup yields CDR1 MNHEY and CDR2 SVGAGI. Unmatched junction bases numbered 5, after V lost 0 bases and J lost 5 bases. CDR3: CASSYSAGAKDTQYF. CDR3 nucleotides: TGTGCCAGCAGTTACTCTGCGGGAGCCAAAGATACGCAGTATTTT.

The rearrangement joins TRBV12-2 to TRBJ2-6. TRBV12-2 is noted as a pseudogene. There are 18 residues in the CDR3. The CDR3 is CASRDTSSTQSRANVLTF. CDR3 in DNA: TGTGCAAGTCGCGATACGAGCTCCACACAAAGTCGGGCCAACGTCCTGACTTTC.

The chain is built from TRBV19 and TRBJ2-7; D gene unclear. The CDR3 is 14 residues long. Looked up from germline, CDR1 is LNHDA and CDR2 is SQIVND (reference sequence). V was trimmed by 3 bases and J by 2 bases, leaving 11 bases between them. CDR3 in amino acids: CASSISAAAYEQYF. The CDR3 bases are TGTGCCAGTAGTATCTCGGCGGCGGCCTACGAGCAGTACTTC.

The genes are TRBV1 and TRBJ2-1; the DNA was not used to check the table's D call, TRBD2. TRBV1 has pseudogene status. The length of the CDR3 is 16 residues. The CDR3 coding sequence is TGCACCAGCAGCCAAGATAAACTTTTCCTTTACAATGAGCAGTTCTTC. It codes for CTSSQDKLFLYNEQFF.

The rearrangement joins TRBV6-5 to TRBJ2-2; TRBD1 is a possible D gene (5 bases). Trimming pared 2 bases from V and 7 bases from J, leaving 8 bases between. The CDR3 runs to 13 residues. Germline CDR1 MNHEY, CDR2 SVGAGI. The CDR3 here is CASSYQGSGELFF. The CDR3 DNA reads TGTGCCAGCAGTTACCAGGGAAGCGGGGAGCTGTTTTTT.

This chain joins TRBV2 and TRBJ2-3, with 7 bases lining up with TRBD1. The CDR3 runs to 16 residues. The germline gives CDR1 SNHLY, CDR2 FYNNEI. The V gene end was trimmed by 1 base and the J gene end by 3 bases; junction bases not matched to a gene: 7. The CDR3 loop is CASSEDRGHLTDTQYF. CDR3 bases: TGTGCCAGCAGTGAAGACAGGGGACATCTGACAGATACGCAGTATTTT.

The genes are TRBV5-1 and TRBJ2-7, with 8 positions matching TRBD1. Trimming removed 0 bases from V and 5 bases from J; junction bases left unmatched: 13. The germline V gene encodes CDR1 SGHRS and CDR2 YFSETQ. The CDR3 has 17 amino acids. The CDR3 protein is CASSLGVRRAGGDEQYF. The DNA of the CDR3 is TGCGCCAGCAGCTTGGGGGTGCGGAGGGCAGGGGGCGACGAGCAGTACTTC. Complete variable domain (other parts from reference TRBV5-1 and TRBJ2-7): KAGVTQTPRYLIKTRGQQVTLSCSPISGHRSVSWYQQTPGQGLQFLFEYFSETQRNKGNFPGRFSGRQFSNSRSEMNVSTLELGDSALYLCASSLGVRRAGGDEQYFGPGTRLTVT.

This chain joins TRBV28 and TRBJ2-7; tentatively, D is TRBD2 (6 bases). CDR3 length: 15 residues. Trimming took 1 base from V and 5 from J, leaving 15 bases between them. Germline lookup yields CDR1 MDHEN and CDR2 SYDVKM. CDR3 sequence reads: CASSLSAGSGHEQYF. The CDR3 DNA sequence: TGTGCCAGCAGTTTATCTGCCGGGAGCGGCCACGAGCAGTACTTC.

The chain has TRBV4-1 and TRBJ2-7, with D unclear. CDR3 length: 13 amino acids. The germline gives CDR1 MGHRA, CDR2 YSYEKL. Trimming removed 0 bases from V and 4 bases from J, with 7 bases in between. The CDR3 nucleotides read TGCGCCAGCAGCCAAGATAACCAATACGAGCAGTACTTC. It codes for CASSQDNQYEQYF.

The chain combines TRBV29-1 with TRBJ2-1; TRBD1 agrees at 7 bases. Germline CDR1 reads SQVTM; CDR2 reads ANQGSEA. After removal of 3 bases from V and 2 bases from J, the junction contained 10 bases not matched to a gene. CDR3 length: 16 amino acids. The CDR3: CSVDGVRGQTYNEQFF. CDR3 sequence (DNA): TGCAGCGTTGATGGGGTCCGGGGACAGACCTACAATGAGCAGTTCTTC.

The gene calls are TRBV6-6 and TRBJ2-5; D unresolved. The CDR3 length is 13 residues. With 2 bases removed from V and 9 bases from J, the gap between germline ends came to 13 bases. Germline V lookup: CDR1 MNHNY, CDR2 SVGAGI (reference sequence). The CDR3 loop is CASSYGVSGAQYF. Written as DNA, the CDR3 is TGTGCCAGCAGTTACGGAGTTTCAGGAGCCCAGTACTTC.

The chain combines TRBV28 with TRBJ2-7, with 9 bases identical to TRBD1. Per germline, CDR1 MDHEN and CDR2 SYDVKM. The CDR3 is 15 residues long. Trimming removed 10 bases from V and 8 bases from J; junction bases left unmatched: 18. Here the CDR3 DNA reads TGTGCCACCGACAATACTGGGACAGGGCGTAGTAAGCAGTACTTC. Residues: CATDNTGTGRSKQYF.

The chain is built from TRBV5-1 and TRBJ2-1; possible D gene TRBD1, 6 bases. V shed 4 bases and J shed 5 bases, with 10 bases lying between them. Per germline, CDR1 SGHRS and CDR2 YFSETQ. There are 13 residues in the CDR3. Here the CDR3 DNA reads TGCGCCAGCAGCAGGGACAATAACAATGAGCAGTTCTTC. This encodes CASSRDNNNEQFF.

The CDR3 coding sequence is TGTGCCAGCAGTTACGCTAGGGGGGCCTCTGAAGCTTTCTTT. Its translation is CASSYARGASEAFF. This chain uses TRBV6-5 with TRBJ1-1; possible D gene TRBD1, 6 bases. The CDR3 sequence is 14 residues long. The V gene lost 2 bases and the J gene lost 6 bases, with 13 bases spanning the gap. Germline CDR1 MNHEY, CDR2 SVGAGI.

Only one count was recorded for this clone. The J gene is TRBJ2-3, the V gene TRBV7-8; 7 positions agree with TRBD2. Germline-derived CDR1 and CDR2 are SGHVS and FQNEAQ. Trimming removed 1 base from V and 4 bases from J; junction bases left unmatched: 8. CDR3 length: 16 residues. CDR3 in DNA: TGTGCCAGCAGCTTAGGGGGCGGGAGCGTGTCAGATACGCAGTATTTT. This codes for CASSLGGGSVSDTQYF.

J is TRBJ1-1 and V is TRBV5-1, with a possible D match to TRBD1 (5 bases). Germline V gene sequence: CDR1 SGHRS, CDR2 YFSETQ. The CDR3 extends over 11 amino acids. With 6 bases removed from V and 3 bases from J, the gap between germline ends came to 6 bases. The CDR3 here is CASTGHTEAFF. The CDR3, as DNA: TGCGCCAGCACAGGGCACACTGAAGCTTTCTTT.

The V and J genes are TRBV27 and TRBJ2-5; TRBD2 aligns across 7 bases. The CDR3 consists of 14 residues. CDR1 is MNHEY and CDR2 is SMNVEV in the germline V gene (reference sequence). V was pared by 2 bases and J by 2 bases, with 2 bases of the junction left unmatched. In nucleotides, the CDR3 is TGTGCCAGCAGTTTAGCGGGACTACAAGAGACCCAGTACTTC. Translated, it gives CASSLAGLQETQYF.

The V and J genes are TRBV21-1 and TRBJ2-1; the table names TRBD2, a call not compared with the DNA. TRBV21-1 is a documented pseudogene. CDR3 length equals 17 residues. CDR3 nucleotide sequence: TGTGCCAGCAGAATAAGGTTAGCTACACCATCCGACAATGAGCAGTTCTTC. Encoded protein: CASRIRLATPSDNEQFF.

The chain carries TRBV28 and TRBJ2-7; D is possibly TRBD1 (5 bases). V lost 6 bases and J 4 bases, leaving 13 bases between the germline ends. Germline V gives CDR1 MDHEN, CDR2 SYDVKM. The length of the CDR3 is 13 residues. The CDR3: CASRSTVSYEQYF. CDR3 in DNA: TGTGCCAGCAGATCGACAGTTAGTTACGAGCAGTACTTC.